The text below deals with one T cell receptor (beta chain). The entry originates in a study of control samples from healthy donors and cancer patients. Data came from immunoSEQ multiplex PCR; TCRdb stores just in-frame clones and leaves some out. The sample lists some 250,000 clones, over 75% occurring once. The clonotype comes from an older woman with lung cancer. Sequences were obtained from PBMCs.

CDR3 nucleotides: TGTGCCAGCAGCTTCCTTACAGGGGGGACGAACACCGGGGAGCTGTTTTTT. Protein: CASSFLTGGTNTGELFF. The chain links TRBV11-3 to TRBJ2-2, with 8 nucleotides matching TRBD1. From germline, CDR1 is SGHNT and CDR2 YENEEA. V was clipped by 3 bases and J by 0 bases; unmatched bases: 6. The CDR3 sequence is 17 residues long.